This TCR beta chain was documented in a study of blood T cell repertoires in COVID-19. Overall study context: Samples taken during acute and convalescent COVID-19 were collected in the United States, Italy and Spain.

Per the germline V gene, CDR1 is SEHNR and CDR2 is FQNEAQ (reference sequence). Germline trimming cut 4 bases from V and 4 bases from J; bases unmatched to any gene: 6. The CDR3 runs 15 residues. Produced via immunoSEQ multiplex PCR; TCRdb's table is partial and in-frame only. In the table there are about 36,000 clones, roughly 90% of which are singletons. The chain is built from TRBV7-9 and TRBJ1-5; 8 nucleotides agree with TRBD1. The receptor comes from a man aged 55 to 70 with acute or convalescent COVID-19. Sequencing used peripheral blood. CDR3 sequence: CASSSSTGGNQPQHF. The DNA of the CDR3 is TGTGCCAGCAGCTCCTCTACAGGGGGGAATCAGCCCCAGCATTTT.